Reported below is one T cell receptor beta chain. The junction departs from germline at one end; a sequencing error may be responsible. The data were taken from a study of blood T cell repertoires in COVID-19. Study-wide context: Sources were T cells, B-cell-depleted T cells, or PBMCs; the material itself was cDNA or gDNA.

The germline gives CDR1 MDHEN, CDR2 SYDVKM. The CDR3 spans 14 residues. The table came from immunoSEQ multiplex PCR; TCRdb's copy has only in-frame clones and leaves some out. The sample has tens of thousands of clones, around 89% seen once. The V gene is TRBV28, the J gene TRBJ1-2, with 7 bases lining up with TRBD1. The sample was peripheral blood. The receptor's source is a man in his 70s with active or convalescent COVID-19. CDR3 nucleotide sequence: TGTGCCAGCGGTTTAAGGGGGCTGGGGCATGGCTACACCTTC. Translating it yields CASGLRGLGHGYTF.